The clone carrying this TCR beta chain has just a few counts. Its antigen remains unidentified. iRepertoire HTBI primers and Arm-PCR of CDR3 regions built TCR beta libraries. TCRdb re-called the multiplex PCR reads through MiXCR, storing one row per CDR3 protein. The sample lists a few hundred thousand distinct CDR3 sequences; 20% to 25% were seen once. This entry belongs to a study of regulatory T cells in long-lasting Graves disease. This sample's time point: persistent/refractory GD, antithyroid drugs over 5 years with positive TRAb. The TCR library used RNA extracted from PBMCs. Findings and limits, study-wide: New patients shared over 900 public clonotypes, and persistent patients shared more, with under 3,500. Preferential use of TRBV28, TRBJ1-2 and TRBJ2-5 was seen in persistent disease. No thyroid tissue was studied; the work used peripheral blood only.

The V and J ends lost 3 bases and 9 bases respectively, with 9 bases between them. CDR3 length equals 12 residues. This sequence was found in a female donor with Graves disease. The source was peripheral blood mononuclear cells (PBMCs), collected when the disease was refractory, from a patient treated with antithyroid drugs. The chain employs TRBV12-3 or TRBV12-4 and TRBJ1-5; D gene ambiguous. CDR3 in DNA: TGTGCCAGCAGTTTTCGGGGAGGGCCCCAGCATTTT. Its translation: CASSFRGGPQHF.